The table lists the clone carrying this T cell receptor beta chain with many counts. The entry originates in a study of T cells after yellow fever vaccination. TCRdb processed the 5' RACE reads anew with MiXCR; each CDR3 protein has one entry. Altogether approximately 250,000 distinct CDR3 sequences are present, approximately 6.3% being singletons, with the ten largest covering roughly 1%. The sample in question was CD4+ T cells sorted from PBMCs, obtained on the day of the yellow fever booster vaccination. The sequence came from a man aged 25-40 years who received the YFV17D yellow fever vaccine.

The CDR3 loop reads CASSPTRTGKSSYEQYF. The CDR3 coding sequence is TGTGCCAGCAGCCCAACCCGGACAGGGAAAAGCTCCTACGAGCAGTACTTC. The chain couples TRBV4-2 to TRBJ2-7, with 8 bases identical to TRBD1. The V and J ends lost 4 bases and 0 bases, in that order; junction bases with no gene match: 11. CDR1 and CDR2 (germline): LGHNA, YNFKEQ. The CDR3 sequence is 17 residues long.